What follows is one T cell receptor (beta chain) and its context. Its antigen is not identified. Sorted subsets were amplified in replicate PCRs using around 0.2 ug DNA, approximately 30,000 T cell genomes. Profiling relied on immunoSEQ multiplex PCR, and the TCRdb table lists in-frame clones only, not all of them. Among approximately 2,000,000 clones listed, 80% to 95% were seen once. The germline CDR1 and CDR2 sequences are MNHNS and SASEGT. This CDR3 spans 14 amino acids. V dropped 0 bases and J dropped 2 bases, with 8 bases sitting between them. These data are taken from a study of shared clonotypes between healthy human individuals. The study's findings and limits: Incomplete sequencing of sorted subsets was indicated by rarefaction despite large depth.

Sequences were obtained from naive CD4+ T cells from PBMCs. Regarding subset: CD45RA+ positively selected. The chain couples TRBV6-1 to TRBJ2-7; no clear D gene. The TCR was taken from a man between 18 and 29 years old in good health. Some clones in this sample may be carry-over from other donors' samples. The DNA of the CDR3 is TGTGCCAGCAGTGAAGCCAGACCGACCTACGAGCAGTACTTC. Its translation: CASSEARPTYEQYF.